The rows below give T cell receptor beta chains drawn from one sample of a study of blood T cell repertoires in COVID-19. The data were produced by immunoSEQ multiplex PCR, yet TCRdb's version contains in-frame clones alone and is incomplete. The table includes around 270,000 clones, 80% to 90% detected once. Sequencing input: peripheral blood. These receptors came from a man in his thirties or forties with acute or convalescent COVID-19. The CDR3 runs from the conserved cysteine through the conserved F or W.

V gene: TRBV5-8; CDR3 protein: CASSLWTVGNSGYTF
V gene: TRBV19; CDR3 protein: CASSPRQGDQDTEAFF
V gene: TRBV19; CDR3 protein: CASSPRQGFTEAFF
V gene: TRBV5-6; CDR3 protein: CASSLAGSGNTIYF
V gene: TRBV4-2; CDR3 protein: CASSQAFSAYNEQFF
V gene: TRBV5-1; CDR3 protein: CASSLWQGSSYEQYF
V gene: TRBV19; CDR3 protein: CASSIDSLYGYTF
V gene: TRBV2; CDR3 protein: CASSERLTDTQYF
V gene: TRBV6-5; CDR3 protein: CASSYSHSNTEAFF
V gene: TRBV2; CDR3 protein: CASIYFPGKTQYF
V gene: TRBV19; CDR3 protein: CASGQGRWTGELFF
V gene: TRBV7-3; CDR3 protein: CASSPPGGVGEQFF
V gene: TRBV7-6; CDR3 protein: CASSLFGLVTDTQYF
V gene: TRBV5-1; CDR3 protein: CASSLVAGVGTGELFF
V gene: TRBV3-1/TRBV3-2; CDR3 protein: CASSQVVGPQETQYF
V gene: TRBV30; CDR3 protein: CAWSVQGFGANVLTF
V gene: TRBV14; CDR3 protein: CASSPLAGADYNEQFF
V gene: TRBV13; CDR3 protein: CASSPRGTNFNTEAFF
V gene: TRBV27; CDR3 protein: CASSLISGAYEQYF
V gene: TRBV6-2/TRBV6-3; CDR3 protein: CASSWETENTEAFF
V gene: TRBV28; CDR3 protein: CASSLSGQGAGNTIYF
V gene: TRBV5-1; CDR3 protein: CASSFSTGTLSREQYF
V gene: TRBV15; CDR3 protein: CATSRDLAGTGNSPLHF
V gene: TRBV30; CDR3 protein: CAWSVSVNSPLHF
V gene: TRBV6-1; CDR3 protein: CASSAVTNRVDQPQHF
V gene: TRBV28; CDR3 protein: CASSPRTGNYGYTF
V gene: TRBV5-1; CDR3 protein: CASSWRTGSTDTQYF
V gene: TRBV6-5; CDR3 protein: CASMTDYYEQYF
V gene: TRBV7-9; CDR3 protein: CASSQGTAYGYTF
V gene: TRBV27; CDR3 protein: CASSLSPGTGGGYTF
V gene: TRBV11-1; CDR3 protein: CASSPGGREEKLFF